The 13 T cell receptor beta chains reported below all come from one sample, sequenced in a study of long-term antiretroviral therapy in people with HIV (dated by TCRdb to between 2022 and 2023). The immunoSEQ hsTCRB v3.0 assay was used at survey level resolution to sequence the TRB variable region. TCRdb took this table from immuneACCESS and kept in-frame rearrangements with V and J called. Such tables lack part of the clones; where checked against another copy, unresolved V genes explain under half of the gap, and the rest is unexplained. This sample lists some 19,000 clones; 80% to 90% were detected once. Together, the top ten hold about 3.5% of the sample. Sample: unsorted PBMCs, taken 2.6 years after starting antiretroviral therapy. The source is a woman between 45 and 60 years old with HIV.

This rearrangement joins TRBV29-1 to TRBJ2-3; D perhaps matches TRBD2 (5 bases). Germline-derived CDR1 and CDR2 are SQVTM and ANQGSEA. The CDR3 loop spans 13 amino acids. Trimming pared 6 bases from V and 2 bases from J, leaving 12 bases between. In DNA form, the CDR3 reads TGCAGCGTCTATACCGGGAACACAGATACGCAGTATTTT. The encoded protein is CSVYTGNTDTQYF.

This clone was counted only a few times. This chain connects TRBV25-1 to TRBJ1-1; no definite D call. The CDR3 runs 13 residues. The germline gives CDR1 MGHDK, CDR2 SYGVNS. V was cut by 6 bases and J by 0 bases, with 8 bases left in between. The CDR3 region is CASRDGVNTEAFF. CDR3 bases: TGTGCCAGCAGGGACGGGGTGAACACTGAAGCTTTCTTT.

This chain connects TRBV5-1 to TRBJ2-1, with D uncertain. The CDR3 extends over 14 amino acids. Germline V lookup: CDR1 SGHRS, CDR2 YFSETQ. Trimming cost V 4 bases and J 5 bases, with 13 bases left between them. CDR3: CASSLNTPDNEQFF. As DNA, the CDR3 is TGCGCCAGCAGCCTAAATACACCTGACAATGAGCAGTTCTTC.

This clone came up once. V is TRBV5-8 and J is TRBJ2-3, with TRBD2 matching over 12 bases. CDR1 is SGHTS and CDR2 is YDEGEE in the germline V gene. CDR3 size: 17 residues. V gave up 3 bases and J gave up 1 base; unmatched junction bases: 6. DNA for the CDR3: TGTGCCAGCAGCTCAACGACTAGCGGGAGTGGCACAGATACGCAGTATTTT. Its protein product is CASSSTTSGSGTDTQYF.

The genes are TRBV11-3 and TRBJ1-5; D may be TRBD1 (6 bases). Trimming took off 5 bases at V and 5 bases at J, with 19 bases between the two ends. This CDR3 has 16 residues. The germline V gene has CDR1 SGHNT and CDR2 YENEEA. The CDR3 here is CASSKVGTTCYQPQHF. The CDR3 bases are TGTGCCAGCAGCAAAGTGGGGACAACCTGTTATCAGCCCCAGCATTTT.

CDR3 coding DNA: TGTGCCAGCAGCTTGGTAGCGGGAGGGGGGAATGAGCAGTTCTTC. Translated: CASSLVAGGGNEQFF. This chain links TRBV5-4 with TRBJ2-1; 11 nucleotides align to TRBD2. Germline V CDR1 and CDR2: SGHNT, YYREEE (reference sequence). The CDR3 sequence is 15 residues long. The V and J ends lost 0 bases and 7 bases, in that order; junction bases with no gene match: 3.

The chain couples TRBV11-2 to TRBJ2-1, with D perhaps TRBD2 (6 bases). CDR1 is SGHAT and CDR2 is FQNNGV in the germline V gene. The CDR3 loop spans 18 amino acids. The germline V and J ends were trimmed by 0 bases and 7 bases, with 22 bases remaining between them. The CDR3 DNA is TGTGCCAGCAGCTTAGACGGTGTCGGGCTAGTGGGAGGTAATGAGCAGTTCTTC. Protein: CASSLDGVGLVGGNEQFF.

This clone was observed a handful of times. V gene TRBV2 combines with J gene TRBJ2-6; tentative D call: TRBD1 (5 bases). Germline CDR1 SNHLY, CDR2 FYNNEI. Trimming stripped 5 bases from V and 0 bases from J, with 14 bases between. CDR3 length equals 17 residues. The CDR3 sequence: CASSYDSPSSGANVLTF. Written as DNA, the CDR3 is TGTGCCAGCAGTTATGACAGTCCCAGCTCTGGGGCCAACGTCCTGACTTTC.

Here the CDR3 DNA reads TGTGCCAGCAGTTTAACTAGCGGGGGTACCGAGCAGTTCTTC. Translation: CASSLTSGGTEQFF. The chain recombines TRBV27 with TRBJ2-1; 11 bases are shared with TRBD2. The CDR3 has 14 residues. Germline assignment: CDR1 MNHEY and CDR2 SMNVEV (reference sequence). Germline trimming cut 2 bases from V and 10 bases from J; bases unmatched to any gene: 4.

The chain combines TRBV5-6 with TRBJ1-6, with 7 bases that match TRBD1. V shed 4 bases, J shed 7 bases, and the junction held 14 bases outside the gene matches. This CDR3 has 17 residues. Per germline, CDR1 SGHDT and CDR2 YYEEEE. The CDR3: CASSPPQGGAGNSPLHF. The CDR3 region has the DNA TGTGCCAGCAGCCCACCGCAGGGGGGCGCGGGCAATTCACCCCTCCACTTT.

This chain connects TRBV6-6 to TRBJ2-3, with TRBD1 identical over 11 bases. V trimming: 8 bases; J trimming: 4 bases; junction bases outside the gene matches: 5. Germline V lookup: CDR1 MNHNY, CDR2 SVGAGI (reference sequence). The CDR3 totals 14 residues. The CDR3, as DNA: TGTGCCAGCGAATCGGGACAGGGGGCAGATACGCAGTATTTT. Encoded protein: CASESGQGADTQYF.

The V and J genes are TRBV9 and TRBJ2-7; 14 bases map to TRBD2. This CDR3 is built from 19 residues. With 4 bases clipped from V and 3 bases from J, the junction kept 15 bases outside the gene matches. Germline CDR1 SGDLS, CDR2 YYNGEE. CDR3 coding DNA: TGTGCCAGCAGCCCGAGATTTGCTCCGGGACTAGCGGGAGTCTACGAGCAGTACTTC. It translates to CASSPRFAPGLAGVYEQYF.

The V gene is TRBV30, the J gene TRBJ2-1; 9 positions agree with TRBD2. Germline trimming cut 2 bases from V and 4 bases from J; bases unmatched to any gene: 3. The CDR3 consists of 14 residues. CDR1 and CDR2 (germline): GTSNPN, SVGIG (reference sequence). The CDR3 region is CAWSRLAEYNEQFF. The CDR3, as DNA: TGTGCCTGGAGTCGACTAGCGGAATACAATGAGCAGTTCTTC.